The subject of this entry is one T cell receptor (beta chain). The PCR employed 60 Vbeta primers together with 13 Jbeta primers. Clones were sequenced by immunoSEQ multiplex PCR, and TCRdb holds only the in-frame ones, with some missing. This table holds about 200,000 clones, about four fifths found once. The data belong to a study of cytomegalovirus exposure and HLA in healthy donors. V lost 1 base, J lost 1 base, and 1 base stayed unmatched. This CDR3 is 15 amino acids long. CDR1 and CDR2 (germline): SGHTA, FQGNSA. The specimen was PBMCs. The clonotype originates from a man aged 35-49 years in good health and CMV-seropositive. This chain joins TRBV7-2 and TRBJ1-1, with 9 bases matching TRBD1. The CDR3, as DNA: TGTGCCAGCAGCTTAGACAGGGGGCCGAACACTGAAGCTTTCTTT. It encodes CASSLDRGPNTEAFF.